The clone carrying this TCR beta chain was counted only a few times. Its antigen is not identified. Germline-derived CDR1 and CDR2 are SGHTA and FQGTGA. This CDR3 is 14 amino acids long. The V segment lost 5 bases and the J segment 10 bases; nucleotides outside the gene matches: 7. These data originate in a study of T cell responses to AZD1222 COVID-19 vaccine. Findings and limits, study-wide: Spike-spanning, vaccine-associated CD4 TCRs were dominant at 160-218 and 743-854. Spike-specific TCR breadth and depth went up after people got two AZD1222 doses. Scientists sampled the repertoires only once the peak T cell response had passed. Among those given AZD1222, only 6 or 7 were seropositive at baseline.

Generated by immunoSEQ multiplex PCR, the TCRdb table keeps only in-frame clones and is missing some. The sample includes around 190,000 clones, 85% to 95% of them seen just once. This sample comprised peripheral blood, obtained on day 0 of AZD1222 vaccination. The chain combines TRBV7-3 with TRBJ1-6; 8 bases match TRBD1. The sequence was obtained from an adult in good health. CDR3 in DNA: TGTGCCAGCAGCCGGACAGGGCCGCAGTCACCCCTCCACTTT. It encodes CASSRTGPQSPLHF.